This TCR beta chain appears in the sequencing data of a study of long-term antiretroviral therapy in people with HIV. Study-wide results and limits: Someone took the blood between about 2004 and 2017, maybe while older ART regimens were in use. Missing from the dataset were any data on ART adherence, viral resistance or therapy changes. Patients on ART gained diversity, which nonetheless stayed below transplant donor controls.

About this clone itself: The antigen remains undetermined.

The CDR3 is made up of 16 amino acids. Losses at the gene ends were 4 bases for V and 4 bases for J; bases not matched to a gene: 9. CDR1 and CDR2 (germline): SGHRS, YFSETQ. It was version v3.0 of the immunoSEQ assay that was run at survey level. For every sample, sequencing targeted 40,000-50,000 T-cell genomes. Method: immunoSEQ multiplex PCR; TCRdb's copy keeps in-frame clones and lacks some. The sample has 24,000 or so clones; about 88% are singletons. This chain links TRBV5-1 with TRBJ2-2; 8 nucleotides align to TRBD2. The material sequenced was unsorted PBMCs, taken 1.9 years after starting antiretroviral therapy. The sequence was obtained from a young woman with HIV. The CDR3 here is CASSRRFSGATGELFF. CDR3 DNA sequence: TGCGCCAGCAGCCGGCGCTTTAGCGGGGCCACCGGGGAGCTGTTTTTT.